This T cell receptor (beta chain) is from a study of brain T cells in children with intractable seizures. Time point defined: blood from clinic visit 5 months post-surgery; TSC patient then seizure free. The sequenced cases were selected for having the highest brain T cell transcript signatures. The repertoire was sequenced with immunoSEQ multiplex PCR; TCRdb's copy has only in-frame clones and lacks some. Of hundreds of thousands of clones listed, about 94% were seen once; the top ten hold 5% to 7%. The CDR3 consists of 16 residues. With V trimmed by 3 bases and J by 0 bases, 5 bases remained unmatched. Germline V gene data show CDR1 as KGHSH and CDR2 as LQKENI.

The rearrangement uses TRBV18 and TRBJ1-1; 9 nucleotides align to TRBD1. This clonotype was sampled from a boy younger than two with tuberous sclerosis and intractable seizures. The sample here was peripheral blood, taken 4 to 6 months after surgery. CDR3: CASSPGQGIMNTEAFF. CDR3 sequence (DNA): TGTGCCAGCTCACCGGGACAGGGAATCATGAACACTGAAGCTTTCTTT.